These 25 T cell receptor beta chains originate from one sample sequenced in a study of neoadjuvant anti-PD-1 for oral cavity cancer. Time point reported: after neoadjuvant nivolumab, at surgical resection. Produced via immunoSEQ multiplex PCR; TCRdb's table is partial and in-frame only. The table has fewer than 10,000 clones, about three fifths seen once. The material sequenced was PBMCs, taken after nivolumab (anti-PD-1) treatment. The source is a person aged 35-80 years with oral cavity squamous cell carcinoma.

The chain has TRBV5-4 and TRBJ1-1, with D perhaps matching TRBD1 (6 bases). The germline V gene encodes CDR1 SGHNT and CDR2 YYREEE (reference sequence). The CDR3 is made up of 17 amino acids. V lost 0 bases to trimming and J lost 1 base, with 16 bases between them. The CDR3 nucleotides are TGTGCCAGCAGCTTGGGCGTTGGGGGGCGGGCGAACACTGAAGCTTTCTTT. This encodes CASSLGVGGRANTEAFF. Looking up the rest from reference TRBV5-4 and TRBJ1-1 gives the full variable domain: ETGVTQSPTHLIKTRGQQVTLRCSSQSGHNTVSWYQQALGQGPQFIFQYYREEENGRGNFPPRFSGLQFPNYSSELNVNALELDDSALYLCASSLGVGGRANTEAFFGQGTRLTVV.

CDR3: CASISNSPLHF. The DNA for the CDR3 is TGTGCCAGTATCTCTAATTCACCCCTCCACTTT. The chain couples TRBV19 to TRBJ1-6; no firm D call. Trimming pared 7 bases from V and 6 bases from J, leaving 4 bases between. The germline gives CDR1 LNHDA, CDR2 SQIVND (reference sequence). CDR3 length equals 11 residues.

As regards this clone: No DNA is shown, since the ends of the CDR3 on it are uncertain; the CDR3 is the one TCRdb lists. J is TRBJ1-2 and V is TRBV28. Both ends counted, the CDR3 spans 15 residues. From germline, CDR1 is MDHEN and CDR2 SYDVKM. CDR3 loop: CASSSSGIANYGYTF.

This chain joins TRBV19 and TRBJ2-2, with TRBD2 matching over 8 bases. The CDR3 contains 14 residues. The junction had 3 bases not matched to a gene; V was cut back by 2 bases and J by 7 bases. CDR1 and CDR2 from the germline V gene are LNHDA and SQIVND (reference sequence). CDR3 nucleotide sequence: TGTGCCAGTAGTATAAGCGGGGGTGTCGGGGAGCTGTTTTTT. This gives the protein CASSISGGVGELFF.

The V call is TRBV29-1, the J call TRBJ2-1; 15 bases fit TRBD2. Germline V gene sequence: CDR1 SQVTM, CDR2 ANQGSEA. CDR3 size: 16 residues. Trimming took 7 bases from V and 1 from J; bases not matched to a gene: 5. CDR3 sequence reads: CSAGLAGGGSYNEQFF. The CDR3, as DNA: TGCAGCGCGGGACTAGCGGGGGGAGGTTCCTACAATGAGCAGTTCTTC.

CDR3 nucleotide sequence: TGTGCCAGCAGCCCGACTCCAGATACGCAGTATTTT. The encoded protein is CASSPTPDTQYF. The chain uses TRBV5-4 and TRBJ2-3; D is unclear. The CDR3 is 12 amino acids. In germline, CDR1 is SGHNT, CDR2 YYREEE (reference sequence). The V gene lost 4 bases and the J gene lost 4 bases, with 7 bases spanning the gap.

The V and J genes are TRBV7-2 and TRBJ2-5; the D is unclear. V was cut by 6 bases and J by 0 bases, with 11 bases left in between. Per the germline V gene, CDR1 is SGHTA and CDR2 is FQGNSA. The CDR3 contains 14 residues. The CDR3 DNA follows: TGTGCCAGCAGAACTCCCGCCGACCAAGAGACCCAGTACTTC. This sequence encodes CASRTPADQETQYF.

This sequence joins TRBV14 and TRBJ2-2; no definite D call. Germline assignment: CDR1 SGHDN and CDR2 FVKESK. This CDR3 contains 12 residues. Trimming removed 6 bases at V and 1 base at J, with 3 bases between. The CDR3 nucleotides read TGTGCCAGCAGTCGGAACACCGGGGAGCTGTTTTTT. It codes for CASSRNTGELFF.

This clone was observed once. V and J are TRBV11-2 and TRBJ2-4; perhaps TRBD2 as D (5 bases). Germline CDR1 reads SGHAT; CDR2 reads FQNNGV. The V end was cut by 3 bases, the J end by 0 bases, with 18 bases between. The CDR3 is 18 residues long. This chain's CDR3 is CASSFGVGRLLAKNIQYF. As DNA, the CDR3 is TGTGCCAGCAGCTTCGGGGTAGGACGCCTCTTAGCCAAAAACATTCAGTACTTC. Looking up the rest from reference TRBV11-2 and TRBJ2-4 gives the full variable domain: EAGVAQSPRYKIIEKRQSVAFWCNPISGHATLYWYQQILGQGPKLLIQFQNNGVVDDSQLPKDRFSAERLKGVDSTLKIQPAKLEDSAVYLCASSFGVGRLLAKNIQYFGAGTRLSVL.

This clone was counted a few times. The V call is TRBV5-1, the J call TRBJ2-7; D is unclear. Trimming took off 0 bases at V and 4 bases at J, with 2 bases between the two ends. Germline CDR1 is SGHRS and CDR2 is YFSETQ. This CDR3 is 11 amino acids long. The CDR3 spells CASSLGYEQYF. The CDR3 DNA sequence: TGCGCCAGCAGCTTGGGGTACGAGCAGTACTTC.

This clone was seen a single time. This rearrangement joins TRBV7-9 to TRBJ1-2; TRBD1 matches 7 bases. V shed 1 base and J 0 bases; nucleotides not matched to a gene: 2. The CDR3 totals 15 residues. Germline lookup yields CDR1 SEHNR and CDR2 FQNEAQ (reference sequence). In DNA, the CDR3 is TGTGCCAGCAGCTTAGGAGGGACAGCTAACTATGGCTACACCTTC. It yields the protein CASSLGGTANYGYTF.

This chain connects TRBV29-1 to TRBJ1-2; D is unresolved. The CDR3 has 14 amino acids. The V end lost 2 bases, the J end lost 1 base, and 11 bases lay between the germline ends. The V gene's germline CDR1 is SQVTM and CDR2 ANQGSEA. The CDR3 sequence: CSVEMQEYNYGYTF. CDR3 DNA: TGCAGCGTTGAAATGCAGGAGTATAACTATGGCTACACCTTC.

J is TRBJ2-7 and V is TRBV7-2; tentatively, D is TRBD1 (5 bases). Germline V CDR1 and CDR2: SGHTA, FQGNSA. The length of the CDR3 is 13 residues. V lost 5 bases, J lost 3 bases, and 11 bases lay in between. CDR3 loop: CASSRTGHYEQYF. CDR3 DNA: TGTGCCAGCAGCCGAACAGGCCACTACGAGCAGTACTTC. Full variable domain (missing parts from reference TRBV7-2 and TRBJ2-7): GAGVSQSPSNKVTEKGKDVELRCDPISGHTALYWYRQSLGQGLEFLIYFQGNSAPDKSGLPSDRFSAERTGGSVSTLTIQRTQQEDSAVYLCASSRTGHYEQYFGPGTRLTVT.

V usage is TRBV19 and J usage is TRBJ2-2; no firm D call. V lost 6 bases and J lost 4, with 12 bases in between. This CDR3 has 14 amino acids. From germline, CDR1 is LNHDA and CDR2 SQIVND (reference sequence). The CDR3 sequence is CASRNQRFTGELFF. For the CDR3, the DNA is TGTGCCAGTAGAAACCAGAGATTCACCGGGGAGCTGTTTTTT.

J is TRBJ1-2 and V is TRBV5-6; D remains ambiguous. Trimming took off 4 bases at V and 2 bases at J, with 9 bases between the two ends. The CDR3 sequence is 13 residues long. Germline V gene data show CDR1 as SGHDT and CDR2 as YYEEEE. CDR3 protein: CASSLDMNYGYTF. Here the CDR3 DNA reads TGTGCCAGCAGCCTAGACATGAACTATGGCTACACCTTC.

This clone has only a few counts. This chain connects TRBV9 to TRBJ1-2, with D possibly matching TRBD1 (6 bases). With 4 bases removed from V and 7 bases from J, the gap between germline ends came to 23 bases. The CDR3 loop spans 16 amino acids. In germline, CDR1 is SGDLS, CDR2 YYNGEE. CDR3 sequence reads: CASSSRGGPDSSGYTF. CDR3 in DNA: TGTGCCAGCAGCAGTCGGGGGGGCCCGGACTCTAGTGGCTACACCTTC.

The chain carries TRBV7-8 and TRBJ2-1; no clear D. Germline lookup yields CDR1 SGHVS and CDR2 FQNEAQ. This CDR3 spans 11 amino acids. Trimming stripped 5 bases from V and 8 bases from J, with 7 bases between. The CDR3 DNA reads TGTGCCAGCAGCCTTTACCATGAGCAGTTCTTC. This codes for CASSLYHEQFF.

The chain joins TRBV6-5 to TRBJ2-7; 8 nucleotides align to TRBD2. Germline V lookup: CDR1 MNHEY, CDR2 SVGAGI. CDR3 length: 16 residues. Trimming at V came to 0 bases and at J to 4 bases, leaving 8 bases not matched to a gene. CDR3 bases: TGTGCCAGCAGTTACTCGATGGCCGGGAGGGGGTACGAGCAGTACTTC. This sequence encodes CASSYSMAGRGYEQYF.

The chain employs TRBV27 and TRBJ2-7; perhaps D is TRBD1 or TRBD2 (5 bases each). Trimming left V 5 bases short and J 5 bases short, with 28 bases between. Per germline, CDR1 MNHEY and CDR2 SMNVEV (reference sequence). The CDR3 extends over 18 amino acids. The CDR3: CASSPGTAATSTSDEQYF. Written as DNA, the CDR3 is TGTGCCAGCAGTCCAGGGACCGCCGCTACTAGTACAAGTGACGAGCAGTACTTC.

This rearrangement joins TRBV6-1 to TRBJ1-1, with D unclear. CDR1 is MNHNS, CDR2 SASEGT, per germline. The ends were cut back, 2 bases at V and 13 bases at J, with 17 bases in the middle. The CDR3 runs 13 residues. CDR3 in DNA: TGTGCCAGCAGTGAACGCGTGATTGGTATAGGTTTCTTT. This gives the protein CASSERVIGIGFF.

The chain carries TRBV19 and TRBJ2-7, with 13 bases aligning to TRBD2. The CDR3 sequence is 15 residues long. Per the germline V gene, CDR1 is LNHDA and CDR2 is SQIVND (reference sequence). V was clipped by 6 bases and J by 0 bases; unmatched bases: 2. The CDR3 sequence is CASRGTSGTSYEQYF. The CDR3 nucleotides are TGTGCCAGTAGAGGGACTAGCGGGACCTCCTACGAGCAGTACTTC.

The V call is TRBV7-2, the J call TRBJ2-7; 11 bases are shared with TRBD1. V dropped 4 bases and J dropped 0; count of bases not matched to a gene: 5. Germline values: CDR1 SGHTA, CDR2 FQGNSA. CDR3 length: 16 residues. The CDR3 loop is CASSSIGQGASYEQYF. The CDR3 nucleotides read TGTGCCAGCAGCTCCATCGGACAGGGGGCCTCCTACGAGCAGTACTTC.

This clone was seen a handful of times. This specimen includes other DNA sequences encoding the same CDR3. The chain links TRBV7-9 to TRBJ2-5, with TRBD1 as a possible D gene (6 bases). This CDR3 is built from 14 residues. Per germline, CDR1 SEHNR and CDR2 FQNEAQ (reference sequence). Between the trimmed V and J ends, which lost 6 bases and 4 bases, there was a span of 15 bases. Here the CDR3 reads CASSLWGRGETQYF. The CDR3 nucleotides are TGTGCCAGCAGTCTCTGGGGCAGGGGAGAGACCCAGTACTTC.

The rearrangement joins TRBV5-1 to TRBJ2-3; unclear D gene. In germline, CDR1 is SGHRS, CDR2 YFSETQ. The CDR3 length is 15 residues. V was trimmed by 2 bases and J by 3 bases, leaving 13 bases between them. The DNA of the CDR3 is TGCGCCAGCAGCTTCAGTAGCCCGCGTACAGATACGCAGTATTTT. Its protein product is CASSFSSPRTDTQYF.

This chain joins TRBV6-1 and TRBJ2-3; 16 nucleotides agree with TRBD2. V dropped 4 bases and J dropped 4; count of bases not matched to a gene: 5. The CDR3 has 17 residues. Germline CDR1 reads MNHNS; CDR2 reads SASEGT. The DNA for the CDR3 is TGTGCCAGCAGTGTGGGACTAGCGGGAGGGGAGGCAGATACGCAGTATTTT. Amino acid sequence: CASSVGLAGGEADTQYF.